The table lists the clone carrying this T cell receptor (beta chain) with a count of one. Its specificity is not known. It was CD45RO-negative cells, positively selected for CCR7, that made up naive CD8 cells, with terminally differentiated effector memory CD45RA+ cells excluded. These data originate in a study of shared clonotypes between healthy human individuals. Broader study findings: Memory subsets generally showed lower estimated richness than naive subsets.

Genomic DNA of each subset was evenly split across several immunoSEQ plates. TCRdb keeps only in-frame clones here, not all; method: immunoSEQ multiplex PCR. Of about 2.2 million clones listed, 80% to 95% are singletons. The CDR3 totals 14 residues. Trimming cost V 2 bases and J 6 bases, with 15 bases left between them. CDR1 is SGHTS and CDR2 is YDEGEE in the germline V gene. V and J are TRBV5-8 and TRBJ2-7; maybe TRBD2 (5 bases). This sequence was found in a man between 18 and 35 years old in good health. Some clones in this sample may be carry-over from other donors' samples. The sample taken for sequencing was naive CD8+ T cells from PBMCs. The chain's CDR3 is CASSLGLFPGEQYF. CDR3 DNA: TGTGCCAGCAGCTTAGGACTCTTCCCGGGCGAGCAGTACTTC. Based on the CDR3 plus reference TRBV5-8 and TRBJ2-7, the full variable domain is EAGVTQSPTHLIKTRGQQATLRCSPISGHTSVYWYQQALGLGLQFLLWYDEGEERNRGNFPPRFSGRQFPNYSSELNVNALELEDSALYLCASSLGLFPGEQYFGPGTRLTVT.